The table lists the clone carrying this T cell receptor beta chain with a few counts. The data were obtained in a study of PD-L1 blockade in urothelial cancer. Germline CDR1 and CDR2: MDHEN and SYDVKM. The J segment lost 1 base and the V segment lost 6 bases, leaving 5 bases of the junction unmatched. This CDR3 spans 15 amino acids. Libraries were prepared by immunoSEQ multiplex PCR; TCRdb keeps only in-frame clonotypes and omits some of them. This sample has 35,000 or so clones, with approximately 40% found just once. Specimen: tumor tissue, collected before atezolizumab (anti-PD-L1) treatment. This TCR was sampled from a man aged 60 to 75 with urothelial cancer. V gene TRBV28 combines with J gene TRBJ2-3; 9 bases agree with TRBD2. The CDR3 bases are TGTGCCAGCAGCTCCGTAGCGGGAGGCACAGATACGCAGTATTTT. Translated, it gives CASSSVAGGTDTQYF.